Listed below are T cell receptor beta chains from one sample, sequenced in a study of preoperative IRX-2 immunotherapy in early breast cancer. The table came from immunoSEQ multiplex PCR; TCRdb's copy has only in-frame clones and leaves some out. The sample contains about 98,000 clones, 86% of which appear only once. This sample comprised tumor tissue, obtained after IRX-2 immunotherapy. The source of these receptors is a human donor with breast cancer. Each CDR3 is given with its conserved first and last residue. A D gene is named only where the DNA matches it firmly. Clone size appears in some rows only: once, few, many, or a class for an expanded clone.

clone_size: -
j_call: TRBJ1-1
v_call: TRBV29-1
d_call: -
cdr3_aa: CSVVGVQGPNTEAFF
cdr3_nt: TGCAGCGTTGTGGGCGTACAGGGACCGAACACTGAAGCTTTCTTT

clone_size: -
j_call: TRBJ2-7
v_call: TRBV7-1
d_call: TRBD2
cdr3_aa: CASSSGLAGGYEQYF
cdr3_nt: TGTGCCAGCAGCTCGGGACTAGCGGGAGGATACGAGCAGTACTTC

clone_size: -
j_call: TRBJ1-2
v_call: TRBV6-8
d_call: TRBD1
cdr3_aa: CASRGQGGNYGYTF
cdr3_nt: TGTGCCAGCAGAGGACAGGGAGGGAACTATGGCTACACCTTC

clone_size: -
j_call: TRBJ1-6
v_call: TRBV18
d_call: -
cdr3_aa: CASSPTGDNSPLHF
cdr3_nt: TGTGCCAGCTCACCGACAGGAGACAATTCACCCCTCCACTTT

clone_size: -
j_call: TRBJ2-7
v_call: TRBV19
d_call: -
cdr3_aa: CASSIEGGTSYEQYF
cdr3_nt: TGTGCCAGTAGTATAGAGGGCGGGACCTCCTACGAGCAGTACTTC

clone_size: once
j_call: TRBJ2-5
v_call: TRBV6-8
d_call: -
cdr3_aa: CASSSAEETQYF
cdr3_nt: TGTGCCAGCAGTTCAGCAGAAGAGACCCAGTACTTC

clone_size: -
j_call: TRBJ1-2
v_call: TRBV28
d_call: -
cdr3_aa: CASSTRTPDGYTF
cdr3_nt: TGTGCCAGCAGTACCCGGACACCTGATGGCTACACCTTC

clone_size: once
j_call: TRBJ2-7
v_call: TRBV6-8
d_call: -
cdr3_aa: CASRPPTGESSYEQYF
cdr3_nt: TGTGCCAGCAGGCCCCCAACCGGGGAGAGCTCCTACGAGCAGTACTTC

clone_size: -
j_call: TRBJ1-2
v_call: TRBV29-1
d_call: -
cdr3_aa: CSVRAEGIYGYTF
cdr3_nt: TGCAGCGTTCGGGCGGAGGGGATCTATGGCTACACCTTC

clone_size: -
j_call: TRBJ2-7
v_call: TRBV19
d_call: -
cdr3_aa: CASSPAAPWEQYF
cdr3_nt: TGTGCCAGTAGTCCGGCCGCGCCTTGGGAGCAGTACTTC

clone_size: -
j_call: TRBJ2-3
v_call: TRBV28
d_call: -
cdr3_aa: CASQPRGSTDTQYF
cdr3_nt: TGTGCCAGCCAACCTCGGGGGAGCACAGATACGCAATATTTT

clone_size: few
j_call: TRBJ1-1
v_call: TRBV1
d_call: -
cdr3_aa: CASSQGQVGAFF
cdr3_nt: TGCGCCAGCAGCCAAGGACAGGTGGGAGCTTTCTTT

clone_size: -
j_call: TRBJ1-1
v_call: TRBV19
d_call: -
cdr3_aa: CASSIDRGGDTEAFF
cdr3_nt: TGTGCCAGTAGTATAGATCGGGGAGGAGACACTGAAGCTTTCTTT

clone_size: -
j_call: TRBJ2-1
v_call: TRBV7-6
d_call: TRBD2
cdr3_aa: CASSLYGGALNEQFF
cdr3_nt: TGTGCCAGCAGCTTGTACGGGGGGGCCCTCAATGAGCAGTTCTTC

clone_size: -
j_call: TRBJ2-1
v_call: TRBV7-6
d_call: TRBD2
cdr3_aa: CASSRLAGGSYNEQFF
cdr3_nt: TGTGCCAGCAGCCGACTAGCGGGAGGGTCCTACAATGAGCAGTTCTTC

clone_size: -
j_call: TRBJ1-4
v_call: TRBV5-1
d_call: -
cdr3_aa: CASSSPPGDLNEKLFF
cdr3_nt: TGCGCCAGCAGCTCCCCGCCGGGAGACCTAAATGAAAAACTGTTTTTT

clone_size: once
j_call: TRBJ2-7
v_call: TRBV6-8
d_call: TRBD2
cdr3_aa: CASSQGTSYEQYF
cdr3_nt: TGTGCCAGCAGCCAGGGGACTAGCTACGAGCAGTACTTC

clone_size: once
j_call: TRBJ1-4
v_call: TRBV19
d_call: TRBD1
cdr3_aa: CASSLQGSDEKLFF
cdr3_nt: TGTGCCAGTAGTCTACAGGGGTCGGATGAAAAACTGTTTTTT

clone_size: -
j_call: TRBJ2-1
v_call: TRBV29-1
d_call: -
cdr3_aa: CSVRSFEYNEQFF
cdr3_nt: TGCAGCGTTAGGTCATTTGAATACAATGAGCAGTTCTTC

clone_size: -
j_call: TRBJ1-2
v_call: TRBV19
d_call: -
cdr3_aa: CASSPWRGGLLYGYTF
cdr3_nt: TGTGCCAGTAGTCCCTGGCGGGGAGGCTTGCTCTATGGCTACACCTTC

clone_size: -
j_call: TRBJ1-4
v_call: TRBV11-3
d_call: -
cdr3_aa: CASSLVGRVDEKLFF
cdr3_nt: TGTGCCAGCAGCTTAGTAGGGAGGGTTGATGAAAAACTGTTTTTT

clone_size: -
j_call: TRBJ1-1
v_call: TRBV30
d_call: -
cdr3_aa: CAWSPLSTEAFF
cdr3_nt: TGTGCCTGGAGTCCACTGAGCACTGAAGCTTTCTTT

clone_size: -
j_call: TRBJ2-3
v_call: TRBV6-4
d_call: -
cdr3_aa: CASSYSPRGIDTQYF
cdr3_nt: TGTGCCAGCAGTTACTCCCCTCGAGGCATAGATACGCAGTATTTT

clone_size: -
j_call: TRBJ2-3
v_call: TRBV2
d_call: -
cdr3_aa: CASSLQGSNTDTQYF
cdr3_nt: TGTGCCAGCAGTTTACAGGGCTCAAACACAGATACGCAGTATTTT

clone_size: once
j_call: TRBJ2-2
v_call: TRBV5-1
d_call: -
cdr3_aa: CASAGIPTVNTGELFF
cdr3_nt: TGCGCCAGCGCTGGGATACCGACCGTGAACACCGGGGAGCTGTTTTTT

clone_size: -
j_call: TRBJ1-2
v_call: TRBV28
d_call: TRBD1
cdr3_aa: CASRSGTANYGYTF
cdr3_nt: TGTGCCAGCAGGAGCGGGACAGCGAACTATGGCTACACCTTC

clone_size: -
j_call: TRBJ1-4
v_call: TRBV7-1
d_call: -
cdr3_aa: CASSWGSGNEKLFF
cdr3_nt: TGTGCCAGCAGCTGGGGGTCCGGTAATGAAAAACTGTTTTTT

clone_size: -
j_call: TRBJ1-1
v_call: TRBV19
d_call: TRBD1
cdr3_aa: CASSIGTQGSGAFF
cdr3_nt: TGTGCCAGTAGTATCGGGACACAGGGGAGTGGGGCTTTCTTT

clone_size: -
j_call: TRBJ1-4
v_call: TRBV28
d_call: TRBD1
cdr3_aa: CASRDIRDRGEKLFF
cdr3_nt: TGTGCCAGCAGAGATATCCGGGACAGGGGCGAAAAACTGTTTTTT

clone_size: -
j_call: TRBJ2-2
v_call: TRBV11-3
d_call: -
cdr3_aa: CASSLVQGSGELFF
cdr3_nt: TGTGCCAGCAGCTTAGTACAGGGTTCCGGGGAGCTGTTTTTT

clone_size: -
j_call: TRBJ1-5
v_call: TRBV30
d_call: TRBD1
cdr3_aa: CAWSFDDRDNQPQHF
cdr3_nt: TGTGCCTGGAGTTTTGATGACAGGGACAATCAGCCCCAGCATTTT

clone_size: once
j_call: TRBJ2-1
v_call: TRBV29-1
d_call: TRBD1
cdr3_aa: CSGDRGRYNEQFF
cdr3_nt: TGCAGCGGTGACAGGGGACGATACAATGAGCAGTTCTTC

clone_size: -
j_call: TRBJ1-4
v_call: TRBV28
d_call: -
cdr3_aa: CASSRQGMGEKLFF
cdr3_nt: TGTGCCAGCAGCCGTCAGGGGATGGGTGAAAAACTGTTTTTT

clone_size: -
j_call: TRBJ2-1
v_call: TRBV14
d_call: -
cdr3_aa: CASSQGDYYNEQFF
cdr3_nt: TGTGCCAGCAGCCAAGGTGACTACTACAATGAGCAGTTCTTC

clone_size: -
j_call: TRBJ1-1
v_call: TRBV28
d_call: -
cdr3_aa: CASSSHRPTEAFF
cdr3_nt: TGTGCCAGCAGTTCCCACCGTCCCACTGAAGCTTTCTTT

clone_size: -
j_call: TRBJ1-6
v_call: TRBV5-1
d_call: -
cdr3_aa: CASSRGRDNSPLHF
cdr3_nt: TGCGCCAGCAGCAGAGGGAGAGATAATTCACCCCTCCACTTT

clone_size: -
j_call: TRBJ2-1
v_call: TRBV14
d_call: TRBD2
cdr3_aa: CASSPFGLADNEQFF
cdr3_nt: TGTGCCAGCAGCCCTTTCGGACTAGCGGACAATGAGCAGTTCTTC

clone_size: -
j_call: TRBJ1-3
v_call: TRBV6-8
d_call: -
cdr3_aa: CASSSETGNTIYF
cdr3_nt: TGTGCCAGCAGTTCTGAAACTGGAAACACCATATATTTT

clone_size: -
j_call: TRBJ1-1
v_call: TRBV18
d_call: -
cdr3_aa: CASSPPAGQRIISTEAFF
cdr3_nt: TGTGCCAGCTCACCACCCGCTGGACAGAGAATTATAAGCACTGAAGCTTTCTTT

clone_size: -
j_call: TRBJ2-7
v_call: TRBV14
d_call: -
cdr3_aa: CASSRDLSYEQYF
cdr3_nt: TGTGCCAGCAGCCGTGACTTATCCTACGAGCAGTACTTC

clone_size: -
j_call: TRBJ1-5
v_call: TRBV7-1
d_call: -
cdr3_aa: CASSLIWDQPQHF
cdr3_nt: TGTGCCAGCAGCTTAATCTGGGATCAGCCCCAGCATTTT

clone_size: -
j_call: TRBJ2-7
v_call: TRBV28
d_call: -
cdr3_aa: CASSLLGYEQYF
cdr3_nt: TGTGCCAGCAGTTTACTAGGATACGAGCAGTACTTC

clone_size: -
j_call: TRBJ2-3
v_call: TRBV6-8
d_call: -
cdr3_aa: CASGGRLSDTQYF
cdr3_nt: TGTGCCAGCGGAGGCAGGCTGTCAGATACGCAGTATTTT

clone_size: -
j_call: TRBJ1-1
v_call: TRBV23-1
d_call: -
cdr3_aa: CASSLRTNTEAFF
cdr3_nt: TGCGCCAGCAGCCTACGTACGAACACTGAAGCTTTCTTT

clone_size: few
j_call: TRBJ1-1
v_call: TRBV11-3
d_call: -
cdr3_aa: CASSFPGRTNTEAFF
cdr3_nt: TGTGCCAGCAGCTTTCCGGGGCGGACCAACACTGAAGCTTTCTTT

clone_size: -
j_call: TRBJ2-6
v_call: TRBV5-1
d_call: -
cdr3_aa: CASGEGGTGANVLTF
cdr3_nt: TGCGCCAGCGGAGAGGGGGGTACTGGGGCCAACGTCCTGACTTTC

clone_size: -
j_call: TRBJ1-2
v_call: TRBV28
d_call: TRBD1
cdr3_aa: CASSTSGGANYGYTF
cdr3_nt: TGTGCCAGCAGTACATCAGGGGGCGCCAACTATGGCTACACCTTC

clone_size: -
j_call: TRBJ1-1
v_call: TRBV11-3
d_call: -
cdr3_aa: CASSLDRGRTEAFF
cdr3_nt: TGTGCCAGCAGCTTGGATCGGGGACGGACTGAAGCTTTCTTT

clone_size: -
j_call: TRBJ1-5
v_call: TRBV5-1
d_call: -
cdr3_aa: CASSIDSLNQPQHF
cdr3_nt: TGCGCCAGCAGCATAGACAGCCTCAATCAGCCCCAGCATTTT

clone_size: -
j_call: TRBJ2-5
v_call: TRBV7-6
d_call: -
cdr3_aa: CASSLTLRVEETQYF
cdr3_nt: TGTGCCAGCAGCTTGACCCTCAGGGTGGAAGAGACCCAGTACTTC

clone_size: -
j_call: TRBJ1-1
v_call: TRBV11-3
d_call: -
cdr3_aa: CASSLVQMNTEAFF
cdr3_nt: TGTGCCAGCAGCTTGGTGCAAATGAACACTGAAGCTTTCTTT

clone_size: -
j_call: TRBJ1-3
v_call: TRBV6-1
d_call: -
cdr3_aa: CASSEVWRGATGNTIYF
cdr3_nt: TGTGCCAGCAGTGAAGTCTGGCGCGGCGCTACTGGAAACACCATATATTTT